These 10 T cell receptor beta chains came from one sample sequenced in a study of cytomegalovirus exposure and HLA in healthy donors (dated by TCRdb to between 2016 and 2019). The library relied on the immunoSEQ multiplex PCR assay. The multiplex PCR relied on a mix of 60 forward primers for TCR Vbeta segments and 13 reverse primers for TCR Jbeta segments. Entries here come from immuneACCESS through TCRdb and include only in-frame sequences with V and J called. Some clones fail to appear in such tables; in the studies checked, an unresolved V gene covers under half of the shortfall, and the cause of the remainder is unknown. The sample has some 180,000 clones on record, 75% to 85% of them singletons. The ten largest clones add up to 1.5% to 2% of the sample. Sequencing input: PBMCs. The source is a man aged 18 to 35 in good health and CMV-seronegative.

The V gene is TRBV7-8, the J gene TRBJ1-5, with 12 bases fitting TRBD1. The J segment lost 3 bases and the V segment lost 4 bases, leaving 4 bases of the junction unmatched. This CDR3 is built from 16 residues. Germline CDR1 SGHVS, CDR2 FQNEAQ. The CDR3 coding sequence is TGTGCCAGCAGCTCCGGGACAGGGGGCATCAATCAGCCCCAGCATTTT. It encodes CASSSGTGGINQPQHF.

CDR3 nucleotides: TGTGCCAGCAGTGCCCAGGGTTCTAATGAAAAACTGTTTTTT. Protein product: CASSAQGSNEKLFF. The rearrangement uses TRBV2 and TRBJ1-4, with a possible D match to TRBD1 (5 bases). Germline V gene data show CDR1 as SNHLY and CDR2 as FYNNEI. This CDR3 comprises 14 residues. V was pared by 4 bases and J by 3 bases, with 9 bases between.

This clone was detected a few times. V gene TRBV5-1 combines with J gene TRBJ1-2; no reliable D call. With 1 base removed from V and 4 bases from J, the gap between germline ends came to 8 bases. In germline, CDR1 is SGHRS, CDR2 YFSETQ. The CDR3 is made up of 13 amino acids. DNA of the CDR3: TGCGCCAGCAGCTTGACGGAGATCTATGGCTACACCTTC. Amino acid sequence: CASSLTEIYGYTF.

This clone came up a few times. The gene calls are TRBV28 and TRBJ1-4; no reliable D call. CDR3 length: 14 residues. CDR1 is MDHEN and CDR2 is SYDVKM in the germline V gene. V was pared by 2 bases and J by 0 bases, with 4 bases between. Here the CDR3 DNA reads TGTGCCAGCAGTTTACAGACAACTAATGAAAAACTGTTTTTT. Translating it yields CASSLQTTNEKLFF. The entire variable domain, with the rest obtained from reference TRBV28 and TRBJ1-4, is as follows: DVKVTQSSRYLVKRTGEKVFLECVQDMDHENMFWYRQDPGLGLRLIYFSYDVKMKEKGDIPEGYSVSREKKERFSLILESASTNQTSMYLCASSLQTTNEKLFFGSGTQLSVL.

CDR3 sequence: CASTGQLNTEAFF. CDR3 in DNA: TGTGCCAGCACGGGACAACTGAACACTGAAGCTTTCTTT. V usage is TRBV7-9 and J usage is TRBJ1-1, with a possible D match to TRBD1 (6 bases). The CDR3 extends over 13 amino acids. V lost 7 bases and J 0 bases, leaving 9 bases between the germline ends. Germline V gives CDR1 SEHNR, CDR2 FQNEAQ (reference sequence).

This chain uses TRBV18 with TRBJ1-4, with 10 positions matching TRBD1. The CDR3 length is 16 residues. Germline CDR1 is KGHSH and CDR2 is LQKENI. V was clipped by 3 bases and J by 7 bases; unmatched bases: 8. CDR3 in amino acids: CASSPVAGQGFEKLFF. In DNA, the CDR3 is TGTGCCAGCTCACCCGTGGCGGGACAGGGGTTTGAAAAACTGTTTTTT.

The gene calls are TRBV5-1 and TRBJ1-5; 10 nucleotides match TRBD1. The trim removed 4 bases at V and 6 bases at J, leaving 4 bases unmatched. This CDR3 contains 14 residues. Germline V gene lookup returns CDR1 SGHRS and CDR2 YFSETQ. The CDR3 spells CASSLGQGGQPQHF. CDR3 in DNA: TGCGCCAGCAGCCTTGGACAGGGGGGTCAGCCCCAGCATTTT. The full variable domain, with the rest looked up from reference TRBV5-1 and TRBJ1-5, is KAGVTQTPRYLIKTRGQQVTLSCSPISGHRSVSWYQQTPGQGLQFLFEYFSETQRNKGNFPGRFSGRQFSNSRSEMNVSTLELGDSALYLCASSLGQGGQPQHFGDGTRLSIL.

The chain carries TRBV27 and TRBJ1-1; 8 bases map to TRBD1. This CDR3 has 14 residues. Germline CDR1 reads MNHEY; CDR2 reads SMNVEV (reference sequence). Losses at the gene ends were 3 bases for V and 5 bases for J; bases not matched to a gene: 5. This CDR3 is CASSFQGARTEAFF. For the CDR3, the DNA is TGTGCCAGCAGTTTTCAGGGGGCAAGGACTGAAGCTTTCTTT.

The J gene is TRBJ2-4, the V gene TRBV5-1; tentatively, D is TRBD1 (8 bases). Trimming left V 6 bases short and J 13 bases short, with 23 bases between. This CDR3 has 14 amino acids. The germline V gene has CDR1 SGHRS and CDR2 YFSETQ. In nucleotides, the CDR3 is TGCGCCAGCAAGCTGGGAGGGACAGGCATCCCCCAGTACTTC. Its translation is CASKLGGTGIPQYF.

In this sample, this clone turned up a few times. This chain connects TRBV28 to TRBJ2-5, with TRBD2 identical over 11 bases. The germline V gene has CDR1 MDHEN and CDR2 SYDVKM. V dropped 7 bases and J dropped 2; count of bases not matched to a gene: 6. The CDR3 contains 15 residues. This CDR3 reads CASTRLAGTQETQYF. CDR3 DNA sequence: TGTGCCAGCACCCGACTAGCGGGGACACAAGAGACCCAGTACTTC. The entire variable domain, with the rest obtained from reference TRBV28 and TRBJ2-5, is as follows: DVKVTQSSRYLVKRTGEKVFLECVQDMDHENMFWYRQDPGLGLRLIYFSYDVKMKEKGDIPEGYSVSREKKERFSLILESASTNQTSMYLCASTRLAGTQETQYFGPGTRLLVL.